This T cell receptor beta chain was profiled in a study of T-cell reconstitution after alpha-beta-depleted transplantation in children. This clonotype was recorded many times. The CDR3 is 14 residues long. The germline gives CDR1 MNHEY, CDR2 SVGEGT. V was pared by 3 bases and J by 2 bases, with 11 bases between. The TCRbeta library incorporated unique molecular identifiers. Via MiXCR, TCRdb re-called the PCR reads, giving one row per CDR3 protein. The repertoire consists of hundreds of thousands of distinct CDR3 sequences, with roughly 8.2% occurring once and the leading ten covering just under 6.5%. The chain is built from TRBV6-2 or TRBV6-3 and TRBJ2-7; a weak D match, TRBD1 (6 bases). The material sequenced was PBMCs, mostly from graft donor cells, taken 180 days after TCRalphabeta/CD19-depleted stem cell transplant. The receptor comes from a male patient younger than 18 who had a stem cell transplant for acute lymphoblastic leukemia, so the T cells may come from the graft donor. CDR3 DNA: TGTGCCAGCAGTTATTGGGACAACACCTACGAGCAGTACTTC. It yields the protein CASSYWDNTYEQYF.